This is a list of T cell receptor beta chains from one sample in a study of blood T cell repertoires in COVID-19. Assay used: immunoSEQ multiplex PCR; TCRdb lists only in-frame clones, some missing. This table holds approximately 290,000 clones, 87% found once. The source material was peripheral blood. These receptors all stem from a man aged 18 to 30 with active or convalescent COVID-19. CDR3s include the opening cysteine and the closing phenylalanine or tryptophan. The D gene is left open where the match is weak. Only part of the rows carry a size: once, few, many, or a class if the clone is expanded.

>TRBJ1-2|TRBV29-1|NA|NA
TGCAGCGCCCTGGCGGCCTGGGAAAACAGCGGGGAAGGCTACACCTTC
CSALAAWENSGEGYTF
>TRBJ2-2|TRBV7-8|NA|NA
TGTGCCAGCAGCCCGACAGGAGATACCGGGGAGCTGTTTTTT
CASSPTGDTGELFF
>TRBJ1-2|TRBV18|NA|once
TGTGCCAGCTCACCATTAGGCGAGGCGGGTTTGGGCTACACCTTC
CASSPLGEAGLGYTF
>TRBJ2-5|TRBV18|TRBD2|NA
TGTGCCAGCTCACCACCAGCGGGGGTATGGGAGACCCAGTACTTC
CASSPPAGVWETQYF
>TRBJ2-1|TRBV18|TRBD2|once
TGTGCCAGCTCACAGCTAGCGGTTAACAATGAGCAGTTCTTC
CASSQLAVNNEQFF
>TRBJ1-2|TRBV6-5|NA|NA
TGTGCCAGCAGTTATGGCGGACTCCCCGGCTACACCTTC
CASSYGGLPGYTF
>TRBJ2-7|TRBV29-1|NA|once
TGCAGCGTTGTAGAGACGGGTGAGCAGTACTTC
CSVVETGEQYF
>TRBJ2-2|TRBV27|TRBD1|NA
TGTGCCAGCAGGGAAGAGGGACAGAGGAACACCGGGGAGCTGTTTTTT
CASREEGQRNTGELFF
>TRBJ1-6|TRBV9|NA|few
TGTGCCAGCAGCGCGGAGAGAAGGGGTTCACCCCTCCACTTT
CASSAERRGSPLHF
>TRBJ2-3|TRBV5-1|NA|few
TGCGCCAGCAGCCCTAACCAGGGTACGCAGTATTTT
CASSPNQGTQYF
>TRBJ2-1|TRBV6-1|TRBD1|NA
TGTGCCAGCAGTGTTGCCTCCGGACAGGTTTTAGATGAGCAGTTCTTC
CASSVASGQVLDEQFF
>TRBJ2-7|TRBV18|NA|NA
TGTGCCAGCTCACCGCGAGGGGGCGCGGGGGAGCAGTACTTC
CASSPRGGAGEQYF
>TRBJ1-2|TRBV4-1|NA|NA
TGCGCCAGCAGCCAAGTTATAAGGGGGGGAGACTATGGCTACACCTTC
CASSQVIRGGDYGYTF
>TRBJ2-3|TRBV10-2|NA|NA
TGCGCCAGCCCCTGTCCGCAGTATTTT
CASPCPQYF
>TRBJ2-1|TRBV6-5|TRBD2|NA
TGTGCCAGCATCATCGGGACTAGCGGGAGTGAAGAGCAGTTCTTC
CASIIGTSGSEEQFF
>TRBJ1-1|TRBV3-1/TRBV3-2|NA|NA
TGTGCCAGCAGCCCACTTTACCCAGGCCCCAGGAACACTGAAGCTTTCTTT
CASSPLYPGPRNTEAFF
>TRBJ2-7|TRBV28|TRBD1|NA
TGTGCCAGCAGTTCCGGGACAGGGATCTACGAGCAGTACTTC
CASSSGTGIYEQYF
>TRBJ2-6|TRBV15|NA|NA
TGTGCCACCAGCAAGAAAATTCACAGATACTCTGGGGCCAACGTCCTGACTTTC
CATSKKIHRYSGANVLTF
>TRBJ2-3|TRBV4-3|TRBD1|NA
TGCGCCAGCAGCCATATTCCGGGACAGGGGTCAGATACGCAGTATTTT
CASSHIPGQGSDTQYF
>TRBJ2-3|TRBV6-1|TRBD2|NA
TGTGCCAGCAGTGATTTGGCGGGAGGCCCAGATACGCAGTATTTT
CASSDLAGGPDTQYF
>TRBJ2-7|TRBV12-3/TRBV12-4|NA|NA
TGTGCCAGCAGTCCAGATAGGGGCCACGAGCAGTACTTC
CASSPDRGHEQYF
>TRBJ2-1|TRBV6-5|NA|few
TGTGCCAGCAAGCGGGCGCACTCCTACAATGAGCAGTTCTTC
CASKRAHSYNEQFF
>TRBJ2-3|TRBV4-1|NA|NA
TGCGCCAGCAGCCAAGGGGCGGATACGCAGTATTTT
CASSQGADTQYF
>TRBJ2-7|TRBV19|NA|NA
TGTGCCAGTAGACCACAGGGTGCAAGCTCCTACGAGCAGTACTTC
CASRPQGASSYEQYF
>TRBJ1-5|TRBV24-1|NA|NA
TGTGCCACCAGTGATTTTCGGGGCAATCAGCCCCAGCATTTT
CATSDFRGNQPQHF
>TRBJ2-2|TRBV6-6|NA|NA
TGTGCCAGCAGTTTCTTCCTGACGGAGCTAACCGGGGAGCTGTTTTTT
CASSFFLTELTGELFF
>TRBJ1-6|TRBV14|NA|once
TGTGCCAGCAGCCAATATCCCGATTCACCCCTCCACTTT
CASSQYPDSPLHF
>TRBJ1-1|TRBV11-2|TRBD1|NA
TGTGCCAGCAGCCTCTCGACAGGGGAAGCTTTCTTT
CASSLSTGEAFF
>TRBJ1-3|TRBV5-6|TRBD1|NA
TGTGCCAGCAGCAAGTGGACAGGCCTCAACTCTGGAAACACCATATATTTT
CASSKWTGLNSGNTIYF
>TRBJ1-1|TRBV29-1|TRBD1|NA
TGCAGCGTCCGACAGGGCTGGGGGATGAACACTGAAGCTTTCTTT
CSVRQGWGMNTEAFF
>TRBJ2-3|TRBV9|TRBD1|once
TGTGCCAGCAGCGAGGGGGCTCCCACAGATACGCAGTATTTT
CASSEGAPTDTQYF
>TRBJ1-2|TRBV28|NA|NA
TGTGCCAGCAATCCCCCAGGTCCGTACTATGGCTACACCTTC
CASNPPGPYYGYTF
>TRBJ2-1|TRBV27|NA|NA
TGTGCCAGCAGTTTTCTGGCCTCCAACAATGAGCAGTTCTTC
CASSFLASNNEQFF
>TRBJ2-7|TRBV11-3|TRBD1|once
TGTGCCAGCAGCTTGGCCGGGACAGAATACGAGCAGTACTTC
CASSLAGTEYEQYF
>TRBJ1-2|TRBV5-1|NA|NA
TGCGCCAGCAGCGCGGGGAATGGCTACACCTTC
CASSAGNGYTF
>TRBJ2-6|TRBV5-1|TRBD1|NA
TGCGCCAGCAGCGACGCCGGGACAGCCGTCTCTGGGGCCAACGTCCTGACTTTC
CASSDAGTAVSGANVLTF
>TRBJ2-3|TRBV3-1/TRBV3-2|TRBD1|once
TGTGCCAGCAGCCCTTGGACAGGGGGCGGCACAGATACGCAGTATTTT
CASSPWTGGGTDTQYF
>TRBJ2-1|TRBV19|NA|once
TGTGCCAGTAGTCCGCAACTTTTTGGGACAAATGCTTACAATGAGCAGTTCTTC
CASSPQLFGTNAYNEQFF
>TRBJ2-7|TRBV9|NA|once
TGTGCCAGCAGCGTATGGGACACCCCCTACGAGCAGTACTTC
CASSVWDTPYEQYF
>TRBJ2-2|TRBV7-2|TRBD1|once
TGTGCCAGCAGCCACCGGACAGGGTTTAGCACCGGGGAGCTGTTTTTT
CASSHRTGFSTGELFF
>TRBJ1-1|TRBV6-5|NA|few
TGTGCCAGCAGGACCATGGAGGGGATGAACACTGAAGCTTTCTTT
CASRTMEGMNTEAFF